Following are 32 T cell receptor beta chains from one sample sequenced in a study of blood T cells in healthy people across ages. With a J-beta primer mix and a sample-barcoded 5' primer, a second PCR ran about 7 to 12 cycles. TCRdb re-called the 5' RACE reads through MiXCR, storing one row per CDR3 protein. This sample has some 1,500,000 distinct CDR3 sequences, with less than 45% found just once. Material: blood. The receptors derive from a woman under 30 in good health.

This rearrangement joins TRBV5-1 to TRBJ2-1, with 7 nucleotides matching TRBD2. Near its end, the DNA agrees better with TRBJ2-7, so the J call may be wrong. There are 15 residues in the CDR3. CDR1 is SGHRS and CDR2 is YFSETQ in the germline V gene. The CDR3 coding sequence is TGCGCCAGCAGCCCATCTAGCGGATCCTACAATGAGCAGTACTTC. It is translated as CASSPSSGSYNEQYF.

The chain carries TRBV4-1 and TRBJ1-5; no clear D gene. The germline CDR1 and CDR2 sequences are MGHRA and YSYEKL. The CDR3 length is 14 residues. Trimming shortened V by 0 bases and J by 6 bases, and 9 bases separated the two germline ends. The DNA of the CDR3 is TGCGCCAGCAGCCAAGATCCAGGTGCTCAGCCCCAGCATTTT. It translates to CASSQDPGAQPQHF.

V gene TRBV25-1 combines with J gene TRBJ1-5; 10 bases are shared with TRBD1. Losses at the gene ends were 2 bases for V and 5 bases for J; bases not matched to a gene: 3. Germline CDR1 and CDR2: MGHDK and SYGVNS. This CDR3 contains 15 residues. The CDR3 region has the DNA TGTGCCAGCAGTGAACTAGGACAGGGGGATCAGCCCCAGCATTTT. Amino acid sequence: CASSELGQGDQPQHF.

Of note for this clonotype: A much bigger clone sits one base away, suggesting this may be a read error. This chain connects TRBV7-2 to TRBJ2-1; D is unclear. Germline assignment: CDR1 SGHTA and CDR2 FQGNSA. V lost 5 bases to trimming and J lost 13 bases, with 21 bases between them. This CDR3 region has 14 residues. The CDR3 spells CASSQYLRRETQFF. The CDR3 nucleotides read TGTGCCAGCAGCCAGTACTTGCGTCGAGAGACCCAGTTCTTC.

The chain uses TRBV6-2 or TRBV6-3 and TRBJ2-5; 8 bases agree with TRBD2. The ends lost 2 bases at V and 1 base at J; junction bases unmatched: 3. The CDR3 is 15 residues long. CDR1 and CDR2 from the germline V gene are MNHEY and SVGEGT. The CDR3 sequence is CASSYRRGVQETQYF. Written as DNA, the CDR3 is TGTGCCAGCAGTTACCGGCGGGGGGTCCAAGAGACCCAGTACTTC.

The chain carries TRBV14 and TRBJ2-4; D ambiguous. Germline CDR1 reads SGHDN; CDR2 reads FVKESK. The CDR3 is made up of 16 amino acids. The V end was cut by 1 base, the J end by 0 bases, with 10 bases between. The CDR3 DNA reads as TGTGCCAGCAGCCAAGGGAGCCGCTTAGCCAAAAACATTCAGTACTTC. This codes for CASSQGSRLAKNIQYF.

The chain uses TRBV4-2 and TRBJ1-4; D is undetermined. The CDR3 runs to 13 residues. The germline gives CDR1 LGHNA, CDR2 YNFKEQ. Trimming removed 6 bases from V and 1 base from J, with 6 bases in between. The CDR3 sequence: CASRDVTNEKLFF. CDR3 bases: TGTGCCAGCAGAGATGTAACTAATGAAAAACTGTTTTTT.

The chain combines TRBV25-1 with TRBJ2-5; 15 bases fit TRBD2. CDR3 length: 16 residues. Germline CDR1 reads MGHDK; CDR2 reads SYGVNS. With V trimmed by 4 bases and J by 5 bases, 5 bases remained unmatched. CDR3 protein: CASSGGLAGGDETQYF. CDR3 in DNA: TGTGCCAGCAGTGGGGGACTAGCGGGAGGAGACGAGACCCAGTACTTC.

This clonotype was detected only a few times. The V gene is TRBV6-2 or TRBV6-3, the J gene TRBJ1-2; D uncertain. The length of the CDR3 is 11 residues. With 2 bases removed from V and 8 bases from J, the gap between germline ends came to 6 bases. Germline-derived CDR1 and CDR2 are MNHEY and SVGEGT. CDR3 bases: TGTGCCAGCAGTTACGCTTCGGGCTACACCTTC. It yields the protein CASSYASGYTF.

The J gene is TRBJ2-7, the V gene TRBV4-1; D is unresolved. CDR1 and CDR2 from the germline V gene are MGHRA and YSYEKL. V lost 4 bases to trimming and J lost 5 bases, with 15 bases between them. CDR3 size: 14 residues. CDR3 protein: CASSRPDRRNEQYF. DNA for the CDR3: TGCGCCAGCAGCCGGCCGGACCGACGAAACGAGCAGTACTTC.

V is TRBV11-3 and J is TRBJ2-3; D is perhaps TRBD1 or TRBD2 (5 bases each). The CDR3 totals 13 residues. Germline-derived CDR1 and CDR2 are SGHNT and YENEEA. Deletions cut 1 base from V and 7 bases from J, with 9 bases between. Here the CDR3 DNA reads TGTGCCAGCAGCTTAGGGGGGAGCCATACGCAGTATTTT. Protein: CASSLGGSHTQYF. Based on the CDR3 plus reference TRBV11-3 and TRBJ2-3, the full variable domain is EAGVVQSPRYKIIEKKQPVAFWCNPISGHNTLYWYLQNLGQGPELLIRYENEEAVDDSQLPKDRFSAERLKGVDSTLKIQPAELGDSAVYLCASSLGGSHTQYFGPGTRLTVL.

The rearrangement joins TRBV4-3 to TRBJ2-7, with D tentatively TRBD1 or TRBD2 (5 bases each). Trimming pared 0 bases from V and 2 bases from J, leaving 11 bases between. The CDR3 is made up of 15 amino acids. CDR1 is LGHNA and CDR2 is YSLEER in the germline V gene. This chain's CDR3 is CASSQEQAGTYEQYF. CDR3 in DNA: TGCGCCAGCAGCCAAGAACAGGCGGGCACCTACGAGCAGTACTTC.

The rearrangement links TRBV19 to TRBJ2-5, with D possibly being TRBD2 (5 bases). V was pared by 9 bases and J by 2 bases, with 13 bases between. CDR3 length equals 13 residues. CDR1 is LNHDA and CDR2 is SQIVND in the germline V gene (reference sequence). The CDR3 protein is CARLATSQETQYF. For the CDR3, the DNA is TGTGCCAGATTAGCGACAAGTCAAGAGACCCAGTACTTC.

The table lists this clonotype with a few counts. The chain is built from TRBV3-1 and TRBJ2-7; D not resolved. The CDR3 totals 15 residues. From germline, CDR1 is LGHDT and CDR2 YNNKEL (reference sequence). V was trimmed by 0 bases and J by 1 base, leaving 10 bases between them. As DNA, the CDR3 is TGTGCCAGCAGCCAAGATGAACGTCGGTCCTACGAGCAGTACTTC. Its protein product is CASSQDERRSYEQYF.

The J gene is TRBJ2-3, the V gene TRBV27; 10 bases align to TRBD2. The CDR3 has 17 amino acids. The ends lost 6 bases at V and 5 bases at J; junction bases unmatched: 14. CDR1 MNHEY and CDR2 SMNVEV come from the germline V gene (reference sequence). The CDR3 DNA sequence: TGTGCCAGCAGGGGATCAGCGGGAGGGCCTATTAAAGATACGCAGTATTTT. Translated, it gives CASRGSAGGPIKDTQYF.

The V and J genes are TRBV4-3 and TRBJ2-3; 12 bases line up with TRBD2. With V trimmed by 0 bases and J by 4 bases, 5 bases remained unmatched. The CDR3 sequence is 17 residues long. Germline CDR1 LGHNA, CDR2 YSLEER. The CDR3 DNA reads TGCGCCAGCAGCCAAGAGACTAGCGGGAGTCTCGCAGATACGCAGTATTTT. Translating gives CASSQETSGSLADTQYF.

This clonotype has at least ten counts. The CDR3 nucleotides read TGTGCCAGCAGCACGGGGGCCTATGGCTACACCTTC. Translated: CASSTGAYGYTF. The V and J genes are TRBV9 and TRBJ1-2; a weak D match, TRBD1 (6 bases). The CDR3 loop spans 12 amino acids. Germline CDR1 SGDLS, CDR2 YYNGEE. V lost 4 bases to trimming and J lost 4 bases, with 8 bases between them. Drawing the rest from reference TRBV9 and TRBJ1-2, the complete variable domain is DSGVTQTPKHLITATGQRVTLRCSPRSGDLSVYWYQQSLDQGLQFLIQYYNGEERAKGNILERFSAQQFPDLHSELNLSSLELGDSALYFCASSTGAYGYTFGSGTRLTVV.

This clonotype was picked up a small number of times. The rearrangement links TRBV4-2 to TRBJ2-7; D tentatively reads TRBD1 or TRBD2 (5 bases each). CDR3 length equals 13 residues. Trimming removed 0 bases from V and 6 bases from J, with 9 bases in between. Germline lookup yields CDR1 LGHNA and CDR2 YNFKEQ. This CDR3 is CASSQDTGLEQYF. The CDR3 nucleotides read TGTGCCAGCAGCCAAGATACGGGGCTCGAGCAGTACTTC.

This clonotype was counted a few times. J is TRBJ2-4 and V is TRBV27; 8 bases fit TRBD2. There are 16 residues in the CDR3. Trimming removed 4 bases from V and 0 bases from J; junction bases left unmatched: 5. Germline CDR1 MNHEY, CDR2 SMNVEV (reference sequence). The CDR3 DNA reads as TGTGCCAGCAGTTCTCCTACTAGCGGAGCCAAAAACATTCAGTACTTC. Translating it yields CASSSPTSGAKNIQYF.

The chain links TRBV29-1 to TRBJ1-4; D may be TRBD1 (6 bases). Per the germline V gene, CDR1 is SQVTM and CDR2 is ANQGSEA. Trimming cost V 7 bases and J 7 bases, with 16 bases left between them. This CDR3 has 13 residues. CDR3: CSAEEGDVEKLFF. CDR3 nucleotides: TGCAGCGCCGAAGAGGGGGATGTTGAAAAACTGTTTTTT.

There are a few counts of this clonotype. The chain employs TRBV20-1 and TRBJ2-3; 9 bases are a match to TRBD2. Germline CDR1 reads DFQATT; CDR2 reads SNEGSKA (reference sequence). This CDR3 has 12 residues. The CDR3 coding sequence is TGCAGCCCGGGACTAGCATCAGATACGCAGTATTTT. Its translation: CSPGLASDTQYF.

This clonotype was picked up many times. The V call is TRBV7-2, the J call TRBJ1-6; 8 nucleotides agree with TRBD1. V lost 2 bases and J lost 2; bases outside the gene matches: 2. Per the germline V gene, CDR1 is SGHTA and CDR2 is FQGNSA. This CDR3 has 16 residues. The CDR3 region has the DNA TGTGCCAGCAGCTTACGACAGGGGCCCTATAATTCACCCCTCCACTTT. Translating gives CASSLRQGPYNSPLHF. Combining the CDR3 with reference TRBV7-2 and TRBJ1-6 gives the whole variable domain GAGVSQSPSNKVTEKGKDVELRCDPISGHTALYWYRQSLGQGLEFLIYFQGNSAPDKSGLPSDRFSAERTGGSVSTLTIQRTQQEDSAVYLCASSLRQGPYNSPLHFGNGTRLTVT.

This chain connects TRBV3-1 to TRBJ2-4, with 8 positions matching TRBD1. The last part of the DNA fits TRBJ2-7 better; the J call may be wrong. In germline, CDR1 is LGHDT, CDR2 YNNKEL (reference sequence). CDR3 length equals 14 residues. The CDR3 coding sequence is TGTGCCAGCAGCCGAGGACAGGGAACCTCCGAGCAGTACTTC. As protein: CASSRGQGTSEQYF.

The rearrangement links TRBV9 to TRBJ2-3; D unclear. V lost 3 bases to trimming and J lost 1 base, with 12 bases between them. The CDR3 sequence is 15 residues long. The germline V gene encodes CDR1 SGDLS and CDR2 YYNGEE. CDR3 in DNA: TGTGCCAGCAGCGCCCAATGGCACCGCACAGATACGCAGTATTTT. It specifies CASSAQWHRTDTQYF.

CDR3 DNA sequence: TGCAGTGCCTGGTCGGGGACTAGAGGTGGCGAGCAGTACTTC. It translates to CSAWSGTRGGEQYF. V is TRBV20-1 and J is TRBJ2-5, with 8 nucleotides matching TRBD2. Gene TRBJ2-7 matches the end of the DNA better, so the J call may be wrong. The CDR3 is 14 residues long. Germline V lookup: CDR1 DFQATT, CDR2 SNEGSKA (reference sequence).

This clonotype was observed a handful of times. This chain uses TRBV7-2 with TRBJ2-1; D gene ambiguous. This CDR3 has 14 amino acids. V was shortened by 3 bases and J by 0 bases, with 6 bases between the two germline ends. Looked up from germline, CDR1 is SGHTA and CDR2 is FQGNSA. In DNA, the CDR3 is TGTGCCAGCAGCTTTCCCGACTCCTACAATGAGCAGTTCTTC. Amino acid sequence: CASSFPDSYNEQFF.

The CDR3, as DNA: TGCGCCAGCAGCCCGGATGACACGACGTATGGCTACACCTTC. This encodes CASSPDDTTYGYTF. The chain combines TRBV5-1 with TRBJ1-2; D uncertain. This CDR3 is 14 amino acids long. In germline, CDR1 is SGHRS, CDR2 YFSETQ. V dropped 4 bases and J dropped 5 bases, with 15 bases sitting between them.

This rearrangement joins TRBV5-1 to TRBJ2-2, with D possibly matching TRBD1 (6 bases). The V and J ends lost 4 bases and 8 bases respectively, with 21 bases between them. Germline CDR1 and CDR2: SGHRS and YFSETQ. The length of the CDR3 is 16 residues. CDR3 residues: CASSQNLQGRMGELFF. CDR3 DNA sequence: TGCGCCAGCAGCCAAAACTTACAGGGAAGGATGGGGGAGCTGTTTTTT.

This clonotype was recorded a few times. This chain joins TRBV27 and TRBJ2-1; the match to TRBD2 covers 7 bases. J gave up 6 bases and V 6 bases, and 11 bases lay outside the gene matches. CDR1 is MNHEY and CDR2 is SMNVEV in the germline V gene (reference sequence). The CDR3 is 15 amino acids. The CDR3: CASRLSGTNFNEQFF. The CDR3 nucleotides read TGTGCCAGCAGGCTCTCAGGGACTAACTTCAATGAGCAGTTCTTC.

A few counts support this clonotype. The chain combines TRBV12-3 or TRBV12-4 with TRBJ1-5; D gene uncertain. V gave up 8 bases and J gave up 5 bases, with 16 bases separating them. The CDR3 consists of 14 residues. CDR3 in DNA: TGTGCCAGCTGCAAAGTAGGCTACGATCAGCCCCAGCATTTT. Residues: CASCKVGYDQPQHF.

The sample holds many counts of this clonotype. The J gene is TRBJ1-2, the V gene TRBV6-5; D might be TRBD1 (5 bases). This CDR3 is built from 12 residues. The V gene lost 5 bases and the J gene lost 4 bases, with 8 bases spanning the gap. Per the germline V gene, CDR1 is MNHEY and CDR2 is SVGAGI. CDR3 in DNA: TGTGCCAGCAGTGGCGACAGCTATGGCTACACCTTC. Its protein is CASSGDSYGYTF.

CDR3 sequence reads: CASSLSPGLGSSTDTQYF. CDR3 coding DNA: TGTGCCAGCAGTTTATCCCCTGGCCTAGGGAGTAGCACAGATACGCAGTATTTT. The chain recombines TRBV28 with TRBJ2-3; D perhaps matches TRBD2 (5 bases). V lost 1 base and J 0 bases, leaving 17 bases between the germline ends. This CDR3 is built from 18 residues. Per germline, CDR1 MDHEN and CDR2 SYDVKM.